This T cell receptor beta chain derives from a study of T cell changes during pregnancy in multiple sclerosis. Sequencing was performed with immunoSEQ multiplex PCR; in TCRdb, only in-frame clones are kept and a portion is missing. Here the sample spans under 85,000 clones, around nine tenths being singletons. This CDR3 contains 17 residues. Losses at the gene ends were 5 bases for V and 9 bases for J; bases not matched to a gene: 17. CDR1 and CDR2 from the germline V gene are SGHTA and FQGNSA. Sequencing used peripheral blood, obtained in the third trimester of pregnancy. V is TRBV7-2 and J is TRBJ2-1; 9 bases are a match to TRBD2. This TCR came from a female donor with multiple sclerosis, enrolled in a pregnancy study. The CDR3 coding sequence is TGTGCCAGCAGCCCCAGGGAAGCGGGAGGCCAAAGGGGTGAGCAGTTCTTC. This translates into CASSPREAGGQRGEQFF.